These 5 T cell receptor beta chains were sequenced from one sample in a study of cytomegalovirus exposure and HLA in healthy donors. Here immunoSEQ multiplex PCR was the method, and the copy in TCRdb shows in-frame clones only, minus some. The table shows about 120,000 clones, with about nine tenths occurring only once. Sequencing was carried out using PBMCs. These receptors originate from a man younger than 35 in good health and CMV-seropositive.

The chain employs TRBV4-1 and TRBJ2-5, with 8 bases identical to TRBD2. Germline V gene lookup returns CDR1 MGHRA and CDR2 YSYEKL. The CDR3 consists of 17 residues. Trimming cost V 1 base and J 0 bases; bases outside gene matches: 7. In DNA, the CDR3 is TGCGCCAGCAGCCAAGTTGGTGTAGCGGGGCACCAAGAGACCCAGTACTTC. Translating it yields CASSQVGVAGHQETQYF.

The chain links TRBV9 to TRBJ2-4; no firm D call. Germline lookup yields CDR1 SGDLS and CDR2 YYNGEE. The V end lost 2 bases, the J end lost 5 bases, and 11 bases lay between the germline ends. This CDR3 region has 14 residues. Here the CDR3 DNA reads TGTGCCAGCAGCGTGACAATAACCCAAAACATTCAGTACTTC. Its translation: CASSVTITQNIQYF.

This chain joins TRBV29-1 and TRBJ2-7, with a weak D call TRBD2 (6 bases). This CDR3 contains 15 residues. Trimming pared 3 bases from V and 5 bases from J, leaving 20 bases between. The germline CDR1 and CDR2 sequences are SQVTM and ANQGSEA. CDR3 nucleotides: TGCAGCGTTGAGGGGACTTTCACAAGTGAGGACGAGCAGTACTTC. Protein product: CSVEGTFTSEDEQYF.

This chain joins TRBV6-1 and TRBJ1-3; a possible D gene is TRBD1 (6 bases). CDR3 length equals 17 residues. Germline V gene lookup returns CDR1 MNHNS and CDR2 SASEGT. The V gene lost 1 base and the J gene lost 0 bases, with 13 bases spanning the gap. In DNA form, the CDR3 reads TGTGCCAGCAGTGAAGAAGGACAGATATTCTCTGGAAACACCATATATTTT. Translating gives CASSEEGQIFSGNTIYF.

This rearrangement joins TRBV7-9 to TRBJ1-1, with TRBD1 as a possible D gene (6 bases). V lost 4 bases, J lost 4 bases, and 13 bases lay in between. The germline V gene encodes CDR1 SEHNR and CDR2 FQNEAQ (reference sequence). This CDR3 comprises 14 residues. As DNA, the CDR3 is TGTGCCAGCAGCTCACAGGGTGGGGTCACTGAAGCTTTCTTT. As protein: CASSSQGGVTEAFF.